The present TCR beta chain was sequenced within a study of blood T cell repertoires in COVID-19. Sequenced by immunoSEQ multiplex PCR; TCRdb stores in-frame clones only, minus some. The table records about 280,000 clones, about 89% of them present only once. Germline loops: CDR1 SNHLY, CDR2 FYNNEI. The CDR3 runs to 15 residues. The V and J ends lost 4 bases and 0 bases respectively, with 10 bases between them. The V and J genes are TRBV2 and TRBJ1-5, with unresolved D. The TCR sequence derives from a man aged 40-49 years with acute or convalescent COVID-19. The sample comprised peripheral blood. In nucleotides, the CDR3 is TGTGCCAGCAGTGTTGAGGTCCTTAGCAATCAGCCCCAGCATTTT. Its protein product is CASSVEVLSNQPQHF.